A single sample is the source of the 14 T cell receptor beta chains below, sequenced in a study of tumor T cells in aggressive B-cell lymphoma. Assay: immunoSEQ multiplex PCR; the TCRdb copy retains only in-frame clones and omits some. The sample records roughly 9,900 clones, approximately 85% being singletons. The sample consisted of tumor tissue. The receptor source for this set is an adult with diffuse large B cell lymphoma.

This clone was seen only a few times. The chain carries TRBV7-9 and TRBJ1-1; TRBD1 matches 7 bases. The germline CDR1 and CDR2 sequences are SEHNR and FQNEAQ (reference sequence). The CDR3 is made up of 13 amino acids. The V gene end was trimmed by 5 bases and the J gene end by 3 bases; junction bases not matched to a gene: 3. As DNA, the CDR3 is TGTGCCAGCAGCGCCACAGGGGACACTGAAGCTTTCTTT. Protein: CASSATGDTEAFF.

The rearrangement uses TRBV6-1 and TRBJ1-1, with D perhaps TRBD1 (6 bases). V dropped 1 base and J dropped 2 bases, with 8 bases sitting between them. This CDR3 is 14 amino acids long. The germline gives CDR1 MNHNS, CDR2 SASEGT. The CDR3 DNA is TGTGCCAGCAGTGAAGAGGGGGTTAACACTGAAGCTTTCTTT. Protein product: CASSEEGVNTEAFF.

This clone was counted once. This sequence joins TRBV30 and TRBJ2-7; TRBD1 aligns across 8 bases. Trimming cost V 2 bases and J 2 bases; bases outside gene matches: 5. CDR1 GTSNPN and CDR2 SVGIG come from the germline V gene (reference sequence). The CDR3 sequence is 14 residues long. The CDR3 nucleotides are TGTGCCTGGAGTCAGATGACAGGGGCCTACGAGCAGTACTTC. This sequence encodes CAWSQMTGAYEQYF.

The sample holds a few counts of this clone. The rearrangement joins TRBV7-6 to TRBJ2-2; the match to TRBD1 covers 7 bases. Per the germline V gene, CDR1 is SGHVS and CDR2 is FNYEAQ. The CDR3 consists of 14 residues. The ends lost 1 base at V and 5 bases at J; junction bases unmatched: 1. The DNA of the CDR3 is TGTGCCAGCAGCTTAGACAGGGGTACCGGGGAGCTGTTTTTT. This translates into CASSLDRGTGELFF.

This chain uses TRBV27 with TRBJ2-5, with TRBD1 matching 9 bases. Germline V gene sequence: CDR1 MNHEY, CDR2 SMNVEV (reference sequence). The CDR3 runs to 14 residues. The V segment lost 6 bases and the J segment 4 bases; nucleotides outside the gene matches: 6. The CDR3 region has the DNA TGTGCCAGCAGAAGTAGGACAGGGGCAGAGACCCAGTACTTC. Amino acids: CASRSRTGAETQYF.

The gene calls are TRBV11-3 and TRBJ2-5; 8 positions agree with TRBD2. This CDR3 has 15 amino acids. Germline V gene sequence: CDR1 SGHNT, CDR2 YENEEA. With V trimmed by 5 bases and J by 4 bases, 9 bases remained unmatched. CDR3 sequence: CASSLRSGSRETQYF. In DNA, the CDR3 is TGTGCCAGCAGCCTACGCAGCGGGAGTAGAGAGACCCAGTACTTC.

The J gene is TRBJ2-1, the V gene TRBV29-1; the match to TRBD2 covers 11 bases. V trimming: 4 bases; J trimming: 1 base; junction bases outside the gene matches: 12. The CDR3 runs 18 residues. The germline gives CDR1 SQVTM, CDR2 ANQGSEA. CDR3 in DNA: TGCAGCGTTGTCGGGGAACTAGCGGGAGATCGTTCCTACAATGAGCAGTTCTTC. Encoded protein: CSVVGELAGDRSYNEQFF.

This chain links TRBV11-2 with TRBJ2-5, with D possibly TRBD2 on 5 matching bases. Trimming took 5 bases from V and 7 from J, leaving 17 bases between them. There are 14 residues in the CDR3. Germline lookup yields CDR1 SGHAT and CDR2 FQNNGV. The CDR3 is CASSPEQVRGTQYF. Here the CDR3 DNA reads TGTGCCAGCAGCCCAGAACAAGTTCGGGGGACCCAGTACTTC.

The J gene is TRBJ2-7, the V gene TRBV5-6, with D hard to call. The CDR3 covers 15 residues. Trimming pared 5 bases from V and 7 bases from J, leaving 22 bases between. Germline V gives CDR1 SGHDT, CDR2 YYEEEE. Here the CDR3 DNA reads TGTGCCAGCAGTTCCCGCGGTTTACGTGCTGGTGAGCAGTACTTC. This encodes CASSSRGLRAGEQYF.

This clone occurred a few times. The chain has TRBV5-1 and TRBJ2-1; the match to TRBD2 covers 7 bases. The trim removed 0 bases at V and 0 bases at J, leaving 6 bases unmatched. Germline values: CDR1 SGHRS, CDR2 YFSETQ. This CDR3 region has 17 residues. The CDR3 spells CASSLGGGSISYNEQFF. CDR3 sequence (DNA): TGCGCCAGCAGCTTGGGGGGCGGGAGTATCTCCTACAATGAGCAGTTCTTC.

This clone was detected only once. The chain links TRBV28 to TRBJ1-1, with D uncertain. This CDR3 spans 13 amino acids. Germline V gene data show CDR1 as MDHEN and CDR2 as SYDVKM. Trimming left V 8 bases short and J 9 bases short, with 19 bases between. CDR3 bases: TGTGCCAGCCGAAAAGGCGGGGTGCCACAAGCTTTCTTT. Translated, it gives CASRKGGVPQAFF.

The gene calls are TRBV28 and TRBJ2-7; possibly TRBD2 for D (6 bases). This CDR3 is built from 18 residues. Trimming removed 1 base at V and 0 bases at J, with 19 bases between. Looked up from germline, CDR1 is MDHEN and CDR2 is SYDVKM. CDR3 DNA: TGTGCCAGCAGTTTATTTAGGTGGGGCGGGACCATCTCCTACGAGCAGTACTTC. This gives the protein CASSLFRWGGTISYEQYF.

The chain carries TRBV11-2 and TRBJ1-3; weak D call: TRBD1 (6 bases). Germline CDR1 SGHAT, CDR2 FQNNGV. Trimming removed 1 base from V and 0 bases from J, with 16 bases in between. The CDR3 length is 18 residues. As DNA, the CDR3 is TGTGCCAGCAGCTTAGCCATCGGACAGCTCCACTCTGGAAACACCATATATTTT. This codes for CASSLAIGQLHSGNTIYF.

The gene calls are TRBV19 and TRBJ1-5; D is unresolved. Germline V gene lookup returns CDR1 LNHDA and CDR2 SQIVND (reference sequence). The V end lost 5 bases, the J end lost 0 bases, and 8 bases lay between the germline ends. There are 14 residues in the CDR3. Here the CDR3 reads CASSLATSNQPQHF. The CDR3 DNA reads TGTGCCAGTAGTCTGGCAACTAGCAATCAGCCCCAGCATTTT.